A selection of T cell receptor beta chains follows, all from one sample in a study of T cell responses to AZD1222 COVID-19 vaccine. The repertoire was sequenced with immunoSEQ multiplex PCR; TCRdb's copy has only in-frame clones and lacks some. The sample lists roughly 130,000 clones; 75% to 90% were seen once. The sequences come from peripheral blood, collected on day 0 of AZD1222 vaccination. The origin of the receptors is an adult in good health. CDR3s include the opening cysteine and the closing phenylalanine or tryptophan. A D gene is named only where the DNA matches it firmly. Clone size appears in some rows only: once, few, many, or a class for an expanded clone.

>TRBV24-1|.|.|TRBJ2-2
TGTGCCACCAGTGATTCCCCCGTCCGGGAGCTGTTTTTT
CATSDSPVRELFF
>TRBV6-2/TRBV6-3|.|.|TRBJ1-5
TGTGCCAGCAGTAGCCGCAACAATCAGCCCCAGCATTTT
CASSSRNNQPQHF
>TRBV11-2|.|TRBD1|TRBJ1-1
TGTGCCAGCAGCCGGACAGGGCTGGCTTTCTTT
CASSRTGLAFF
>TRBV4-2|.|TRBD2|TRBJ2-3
TGTGCCAGCAGCCCGAAGCCACTAGCGGGGGACACAGATACGCAGTATTTT
CASSPKPLAGDTDTQYF
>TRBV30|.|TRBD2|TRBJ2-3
TGTGCCTGGAGTGTAGTAGCGGGGGCAGTAGATACGCAGTATTTT
CAWSVVAGAVDTQYF
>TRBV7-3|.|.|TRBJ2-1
TGTGCCAGCAGCCCTTCCCCGGGGACCCCGGGGAATGAGCAGTTCTTC
CASSPSPGTPGNEQFF
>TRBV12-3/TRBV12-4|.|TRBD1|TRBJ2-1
TGTGCCAGCAGCGAGGACCGGGACAGGGGTCCGTTCTTC
CASSEDRDRGPFF
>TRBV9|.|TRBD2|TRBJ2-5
TGTGCCAGCAGCGTAGGAGGGCTAGCGGGGGGGCCCCAGGAGACCCAGTACTTC
CASSVGGLAGGPQETQYF
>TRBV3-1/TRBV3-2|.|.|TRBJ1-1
TGTGCCAGCAGCCAAGTGGGAGTCGGGACTGAAGCTTTCTTT
CASSQVGVGTEAFF
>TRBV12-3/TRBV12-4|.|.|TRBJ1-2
TGTGCCAGCAGTTTGGATACAGCTTATGGCTACACCTTC
CASSLDTAYGYTF
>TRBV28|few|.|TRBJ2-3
TGTGCCAGCAGTAGGACAGCCACAGATACGCAGTATTTT
CASSRTATDTQYF
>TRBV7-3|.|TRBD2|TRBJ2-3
TGTGCCAGCAGCCAACTAGCGGGGTATGAAGATACGCAGTATTTT
CASSQLAGYEDTQYF
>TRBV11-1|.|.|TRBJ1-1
TGTGCCAGCAGCTTAGAGGGACGGACGAACACTGAAGCTTTCTTT
CASSLEGRTNTEAFF
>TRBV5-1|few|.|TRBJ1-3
TGCGCCAGCAGCTTGGACATAGTGTATTCTGGAAACACCATATATTTT
CASSLDIVYSGNTIYF
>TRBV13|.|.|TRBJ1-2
TGTGCCAGCCTCTCTGGCTACACCTTC
CASLSGYTF
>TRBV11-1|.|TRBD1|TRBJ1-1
TGTGCCAGCAGCTTAGTACGTGACAGGGGAGGAACTGAAGCTTTCTTT
CASSLVRDRGGTEAFF
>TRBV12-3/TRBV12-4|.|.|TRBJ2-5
TGTGCCAGCAGTTTTTGGGGCCAAGAGACCCAGTACTTC
CASSFWGQETQYF
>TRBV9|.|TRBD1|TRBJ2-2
TGTGCCAGCAGCCCCGGACAGGGACACACCGGGGAGCTGTTTTTT
CASSPGQGHTGELFF
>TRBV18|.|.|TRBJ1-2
TGTGCCAGCTCACCAGTAGCTTCCGATCGGCCTGAGGACTATGGCTACACCTTC
CASSPVASDRPEDYGYTF
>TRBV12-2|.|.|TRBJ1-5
TGTGCAAGCGTGAGGGATCAGCCCCAGCATTTT
CASVRDQPQHF
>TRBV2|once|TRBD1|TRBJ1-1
TGTGCCAGCATCGGACAGGGGATGGTTTGGACTGAAGCTTTCTTT
CASIGQGMVWTEAFF
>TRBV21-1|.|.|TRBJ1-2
TGTGCCAGCAGCAAAGAGGGGACCGACAGGGCGCAAAACTATGGCTACACCTTC
CASSKEGTDRAQNYGYTF
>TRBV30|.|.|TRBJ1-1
TGTGCCTGGTCTGGGCCCCTGAACACTGAAGCTTTCTTT
CAWSGPLNTEAFF
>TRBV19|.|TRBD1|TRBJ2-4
TGTGCCAGTACCCTTTCCCCGGGACAGGGGGTGGACATTCAGTACTTC
CASTLSPGQGVDIQYF
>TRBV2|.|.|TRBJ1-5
TGTGCTCTGAGCCAGCCCCAGCATTTT
CALSQPQHF
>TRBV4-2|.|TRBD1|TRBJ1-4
TGTGCCAGCAGCCCCACCTCCTCCGGGACAGGGGACGAAAAACTGTTTTTT
CASSPTSSGTGDEKLFF
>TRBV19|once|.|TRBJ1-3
TGTGCCAGTAGTAGAGAAAAGGGTAACGTTGGAAACACCATATATTTT
CASSREKGNVGNTIYF
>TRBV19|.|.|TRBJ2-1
TGTGCCAGTAGTATAACCGGGGGATACAATGAGCAGTTCTTC
CASSITGGYNEQFF
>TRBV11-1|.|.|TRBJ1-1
TGTGCCAGCAGCTTATACAGGGAGGCTGAAGCTTTCTTT
CASSLYREAEAFF
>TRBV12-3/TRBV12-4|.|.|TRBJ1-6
TGTGCCAGCAGCCTTTCAAGTTCACCCCTCCACTTT
CASSLSSSPLHF
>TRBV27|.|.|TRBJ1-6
TGTGCCAGCAAGACGGGACTGCTATATAATTCACCCCTCCACTTT
CASKTGLLYNSPLHF
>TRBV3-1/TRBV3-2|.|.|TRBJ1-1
TGTGCCAGCAGCCAAGAGGGGTCGGGTCGCACTGAAGCTTTCTTT
CASSQEGSGRTEAFF
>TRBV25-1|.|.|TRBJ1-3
TGTGCCAGCAGTGAACCCCGGACCTCTGGAAACACCATATATTTT
CASSEPRTSGNTIYF
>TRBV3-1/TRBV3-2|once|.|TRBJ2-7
TGTGCCAGCAGCCAGGGGCGCGAAAGCTACGAGCAGTACTTC
CASSQGRESYEQYF
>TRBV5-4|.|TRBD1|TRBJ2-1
TGTGCCAGCAGCCCCGGGACAGGGGAGTACAATGAGCAGTTCTTC
CASSPGTGEYNEQFF
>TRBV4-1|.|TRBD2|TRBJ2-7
TGCGCCAGCAGCCAAGGGGGTAGCGGGGACCTCTCCTACGAGCAGTACTTC
CASSQGGSGDLSYEQYF
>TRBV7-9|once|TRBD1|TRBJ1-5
TGTGCCAGCAGCTTATCGAGGACAGGACACGGGCCCCAGCATTTT
CASSLSRTGHGPQHF
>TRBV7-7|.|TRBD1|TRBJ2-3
TGTGCCAGCAGCTTAACAGGGGGTAGCACAGATACGCAGTATTTT
CASSLTGGSTDTQYF
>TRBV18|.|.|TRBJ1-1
TGTGCCAGCTCACCACCGGGTCGGAACACTGAAGCTTTCTTT
CASSPPGRNTEAFF
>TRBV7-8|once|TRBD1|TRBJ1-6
TGTGCCAGCAGCTATGGGACAGGGAGCTCCTATAATTCACCCCTCCACTTT
CASSYGTGSSYNSPLHF
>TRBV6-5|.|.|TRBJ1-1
TGTGCCAGCAGTCACGGGGGTATCGGCACTGAAGCTTTCTTT
CASSHGGIGTEAFF
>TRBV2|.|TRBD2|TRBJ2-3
TGTGCCAGCAGCCCTGGACTAGCGGGGGGGTCCACTAGCACAGATACGCAGTATTTT
CASSPGLAGGSTSTDTQYF
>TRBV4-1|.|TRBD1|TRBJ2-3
TGCGCCAGCAGCCAAGACCTGACAGGGAATACGCAGTATTTT
CASSQDLTGNTQYF
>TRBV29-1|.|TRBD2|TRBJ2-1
TGCAGCGTATCCGAGCGGGGGATAAATGAGCAGTTCTTC
CSVSERGINEQFF
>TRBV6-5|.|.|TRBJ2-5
TGTGCCAGCAGTTACTCGAGGGGAGGCGAGACCCAGTACTTC
CASSYSRGGETQYF
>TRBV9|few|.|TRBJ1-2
TGTGCCAGCAGCCCCCGAAATGTGCGGAATGGCTACACCTTC
CASSPRNVRNGYTF
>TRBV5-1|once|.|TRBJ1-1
TGCGCCAGCAGCACCCAGCCGCGGGGGGGGAACACTGAAGCTTTCTTT
CASSTQPRGGNTEAFF
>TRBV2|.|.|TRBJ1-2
TGTGCCAGCAGTGTCGAACCCTATGGCTACACCTTC
CASSVEPYGYTF